The 2 T cell receptor beta chains below all came from one sample that was sequenced in a study of cytomegalovirus exposure and HLA in healthy donors. 60 Vbeta and 13 Jbeta primers were used in PCR. Produced via immunoSEQ multiplex PCR; TCRdb's table is partial and in-frame only. The table records about 100,000 clones, roughly 82% of them present only once. The specimen was PBMCs. These receptors were collected from a man in his thirties or forties in good health and CMV-seropositive.

V and J are TRBV6-6 and TRBJ1-6; possible D gene TRBD1, 5 bases. This CDR3 comprises 14 residues. Germline-derived CDR1 and CDR2 are MNHNY and SVGAGI (reference sequence). Trimming took 5 bases from V and 9 from J, leaving 14 bases between them. CDR3 DNA sequence: TGTGCCAGCAGTCTAGCAGGGAGGGGTTCACCCCTCCACTTT. Amino acids: CASSLAGRGSPLHF.

This rearrangement joins TRBV6-4 to TRBJ1-6; TRBD1 matches 7 bases. This CDR3 region has 15 residues. In germline, CDR1 is MRHNA, CDR2 SNTAGT. The V and J ends lost 4 bases and 7 bases, in that order; junction bases with no gene match: 7. This CDR3 is CASSVEGAQNSPLHF. In nucleotides, the CDR3 is TGTGCCAGCAGTGTGGAGGGGGCTCAAAATTCACCCCTCCACTTT.